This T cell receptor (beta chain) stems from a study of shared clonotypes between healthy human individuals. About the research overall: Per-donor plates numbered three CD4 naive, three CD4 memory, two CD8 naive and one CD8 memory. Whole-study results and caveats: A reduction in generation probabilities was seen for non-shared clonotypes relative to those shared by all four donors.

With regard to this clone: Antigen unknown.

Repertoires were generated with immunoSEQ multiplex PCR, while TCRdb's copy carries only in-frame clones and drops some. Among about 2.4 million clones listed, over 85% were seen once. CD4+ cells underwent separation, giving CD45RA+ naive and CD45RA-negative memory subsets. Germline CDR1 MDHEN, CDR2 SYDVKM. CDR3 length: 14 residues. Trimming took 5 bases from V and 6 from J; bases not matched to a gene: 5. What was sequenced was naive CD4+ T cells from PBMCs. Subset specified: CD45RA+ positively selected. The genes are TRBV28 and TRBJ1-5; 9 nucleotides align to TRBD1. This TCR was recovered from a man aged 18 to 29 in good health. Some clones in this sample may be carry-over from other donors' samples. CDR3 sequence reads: CASSTQGALQPQHF. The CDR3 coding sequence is TGTGCCAGCAGTACACAGGGGGCTCTTCAGCCCCAGCATTTT.